This TCR beta chain was obtained from a study of blood T cell repertoires in COVID-19. Original handling: Quantification of nucleated cells was approximated via reference gene primer amplification. Libraries were prepared by immunoSEQ multiplex PCR; TCRdb keeps only in-frame clonotypes and omits some of them. V, J and clone size are those of that table, while D and trimming were read from the DNA. The sample carries some 50,000 clones, 84% recorded once. CDR1 SGHRS and CDR2 YFSETQ come from the germline V gene. Trimming at V came to 3 bases and at J to 4 bases, leaving 11 bases not matched to a gene. The CDR3 contains 17 residues.

The sequencing input was peripheral blood. The chain carries TRBV5-1 and TRBJ1-3; 9 nucleotides align to TRBD1. The receptor's source is a middle-aged man with acute or convalescent COVID-19. CDR3 protein: CASSYSGRTGVGNTIYF. For the CDR3, the DNA is TGCGCCAGCAGCTACTCCGGTCGGACAGGGGTCGGAAACACCATATATTTT. The entire variable domain, with the rest obtained from reference TRBV5-1 and TRBJ1-3, is as follows: KAGVTQTPRYLIKTRGQQVTLSCSPISGHRSVSWYQQTPGQGLQFLFEYFSETQRNKGNFPGRFSGRQFSNSRSEMNVSTLELGDSALYLCASSYSGRTGVGNTIYFGEGSWLTVV.